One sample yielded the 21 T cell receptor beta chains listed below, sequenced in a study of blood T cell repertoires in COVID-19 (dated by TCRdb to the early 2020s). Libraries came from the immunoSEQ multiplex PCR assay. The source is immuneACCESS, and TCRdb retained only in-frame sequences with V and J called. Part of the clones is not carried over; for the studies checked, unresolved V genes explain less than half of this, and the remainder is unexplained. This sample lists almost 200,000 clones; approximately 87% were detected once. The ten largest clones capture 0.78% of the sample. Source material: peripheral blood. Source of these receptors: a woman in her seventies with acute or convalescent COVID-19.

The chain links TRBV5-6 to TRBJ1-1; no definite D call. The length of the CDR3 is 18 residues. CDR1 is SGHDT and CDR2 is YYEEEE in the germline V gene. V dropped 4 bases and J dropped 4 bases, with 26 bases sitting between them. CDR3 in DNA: TGTGCCAGCAGCCCGTTGGCGGGCCGGACCCAAGGTAGCACTGAAGCTTTCTTT. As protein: CASSPLAGRTQGSTEAFF.

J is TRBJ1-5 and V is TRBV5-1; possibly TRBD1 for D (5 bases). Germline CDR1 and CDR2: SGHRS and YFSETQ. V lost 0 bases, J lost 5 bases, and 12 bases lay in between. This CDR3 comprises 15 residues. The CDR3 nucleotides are TGCGCCAGCAGCTTGGGGCCAGGGTTGCATCAGCCCCAGCATTTT. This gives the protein CASSLGPGLHQPQHF.

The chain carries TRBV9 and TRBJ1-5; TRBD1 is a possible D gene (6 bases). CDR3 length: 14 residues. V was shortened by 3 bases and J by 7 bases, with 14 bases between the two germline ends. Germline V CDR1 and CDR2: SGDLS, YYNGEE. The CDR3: CASSGGQSGQPQHF. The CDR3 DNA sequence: TGTGCCAGCAGCGGAGGACAGTCGGGACAGCCCCAGCATTTT.

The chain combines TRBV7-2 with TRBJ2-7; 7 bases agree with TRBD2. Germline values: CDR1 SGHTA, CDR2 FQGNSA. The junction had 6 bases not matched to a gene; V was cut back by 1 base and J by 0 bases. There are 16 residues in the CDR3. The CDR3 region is CASSLVGRGSSYEQYF. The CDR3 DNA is TGTGCCAGCAGCTTAGTAGGTCGCGGGAGCTCCTACGAGCAGTACTTC.

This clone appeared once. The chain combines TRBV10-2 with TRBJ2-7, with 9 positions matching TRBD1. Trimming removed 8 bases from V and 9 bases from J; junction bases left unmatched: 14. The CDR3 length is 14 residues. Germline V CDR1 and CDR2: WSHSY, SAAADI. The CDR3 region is CASWGTGRESGQYF. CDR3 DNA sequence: TGCGCCAGCTGGGGGACAGGGAGGGAGTCTGGGCAGTACTTC.

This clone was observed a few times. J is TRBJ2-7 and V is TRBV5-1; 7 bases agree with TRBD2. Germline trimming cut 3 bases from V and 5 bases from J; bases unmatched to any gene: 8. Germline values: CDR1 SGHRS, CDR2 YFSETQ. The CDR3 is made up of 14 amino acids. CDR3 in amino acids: CASSSSRGFNEQYF. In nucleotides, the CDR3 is TGCGCCAGCAGCTCCTCGCGGGGGTTCAACGAGCAGTACTTC.

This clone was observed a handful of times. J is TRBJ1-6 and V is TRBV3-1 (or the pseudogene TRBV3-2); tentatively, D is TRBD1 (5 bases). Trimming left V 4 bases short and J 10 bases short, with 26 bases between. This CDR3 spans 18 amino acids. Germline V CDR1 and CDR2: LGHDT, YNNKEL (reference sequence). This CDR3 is CASSPLTDMRRGVSPLHF. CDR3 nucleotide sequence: TGTGCCAGCAGCCCCCTAACTGATATGAGGAGGGGAGTGTCACCCCTCCACTTT.

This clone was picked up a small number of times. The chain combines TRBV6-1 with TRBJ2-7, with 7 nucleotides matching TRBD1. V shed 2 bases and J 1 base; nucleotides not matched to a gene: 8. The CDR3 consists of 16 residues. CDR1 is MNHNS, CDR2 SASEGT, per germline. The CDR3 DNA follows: TGTGCCAGCAGTGAAAAACGGGACAGCTTTTCCTACGAGCAGTACTTC. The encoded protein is CASSEKRDSFSYEQYF.

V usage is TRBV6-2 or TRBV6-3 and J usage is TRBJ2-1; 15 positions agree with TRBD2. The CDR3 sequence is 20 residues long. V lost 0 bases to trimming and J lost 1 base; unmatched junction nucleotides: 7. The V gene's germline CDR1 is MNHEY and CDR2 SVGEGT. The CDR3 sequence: CASSYSKGLAGGRSYNEQFF. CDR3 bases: TGTGCCAGCAGTTACTCGAAGGGACTAGCGGGAGGAAGATCCTACAATGAGCAGTTCTTC.

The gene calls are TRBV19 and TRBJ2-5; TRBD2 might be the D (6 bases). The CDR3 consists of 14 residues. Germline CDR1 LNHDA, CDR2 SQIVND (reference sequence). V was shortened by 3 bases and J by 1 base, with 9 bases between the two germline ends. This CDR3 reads CASSIARGQETQYF. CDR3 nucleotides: TGTGCCAGTAGTATCGCGCGGGGCCAAGAGACCCAGTACTTC. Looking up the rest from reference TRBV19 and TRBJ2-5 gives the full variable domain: DGGITQSPKYLFRKEGQNVTLSCEQNLNHDAMYWYRQDPGQGLRLIYYSQIVNDFQKGDIAEGYSVSREKKESFPLTVTSAQKNPTAFYLCASSIARGQETQYFGPGTRLLVL.

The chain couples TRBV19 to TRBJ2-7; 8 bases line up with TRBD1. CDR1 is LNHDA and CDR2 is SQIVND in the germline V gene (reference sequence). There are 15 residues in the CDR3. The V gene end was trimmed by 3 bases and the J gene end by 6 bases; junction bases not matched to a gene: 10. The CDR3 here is CASSIVWTGFAEQYF. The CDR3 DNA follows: TGTGCCAGTAGTATTGTCTGGACAGGGTTTGCCGAGCAGTACTTC.

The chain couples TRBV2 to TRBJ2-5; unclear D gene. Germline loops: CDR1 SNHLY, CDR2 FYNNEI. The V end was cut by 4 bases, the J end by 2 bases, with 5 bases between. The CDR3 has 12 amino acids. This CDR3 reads CASSVSQETQYF. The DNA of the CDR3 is TGTGCCAGCAGTGTGAGTCAAGAGACCCAGTACTTC.

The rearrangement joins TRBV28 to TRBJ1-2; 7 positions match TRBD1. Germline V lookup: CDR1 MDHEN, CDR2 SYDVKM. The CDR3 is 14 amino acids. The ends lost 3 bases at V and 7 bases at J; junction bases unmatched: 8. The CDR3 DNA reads TGTGCCAGCAGTTTCCGGGACAGTCATACTGGCTACACCTTC. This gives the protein CASSFRDSHTGYTF.

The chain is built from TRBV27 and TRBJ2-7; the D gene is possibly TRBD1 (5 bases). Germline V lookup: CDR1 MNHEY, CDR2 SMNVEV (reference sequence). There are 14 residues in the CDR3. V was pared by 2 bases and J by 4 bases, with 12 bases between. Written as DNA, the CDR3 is TGTGCCAGCAGTTTACGTCGACAGATTTACGAGCAGTACTTC. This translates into CASSLRRQIYEQYF.

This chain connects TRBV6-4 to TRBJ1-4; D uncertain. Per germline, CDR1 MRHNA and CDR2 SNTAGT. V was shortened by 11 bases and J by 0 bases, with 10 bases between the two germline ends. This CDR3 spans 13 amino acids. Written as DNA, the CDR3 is TGTGCCGGCCAAAATGCAACTAATGAAAAACTGTTTTTT. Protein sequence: CAGQNATNEKLFF.

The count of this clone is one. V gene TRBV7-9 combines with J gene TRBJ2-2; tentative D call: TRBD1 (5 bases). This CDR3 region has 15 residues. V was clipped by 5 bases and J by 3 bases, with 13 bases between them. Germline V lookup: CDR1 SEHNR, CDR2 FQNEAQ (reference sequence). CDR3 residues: CASSTEDRYTGELFF. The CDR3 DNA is TGTGCCAGCAGCACCGAAGACAGATACACCGGGGAGCTGTTTTTT.

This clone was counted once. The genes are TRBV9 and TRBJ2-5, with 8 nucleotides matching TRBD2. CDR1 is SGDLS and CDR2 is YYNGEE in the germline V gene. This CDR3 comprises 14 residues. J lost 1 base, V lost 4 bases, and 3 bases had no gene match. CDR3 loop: CASSRAGVQETQYF. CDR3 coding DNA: TGTGCCAGCAGCCGAGCGGGGGTCCAAGAGACCCAGTACTTC.

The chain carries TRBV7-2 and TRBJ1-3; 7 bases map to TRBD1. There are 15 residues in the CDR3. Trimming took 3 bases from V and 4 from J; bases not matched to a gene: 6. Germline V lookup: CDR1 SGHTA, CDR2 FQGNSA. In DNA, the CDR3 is TGTGCCAGCAGCTTGTGGGCAGGGGGAGGAAACACCATATATTTT. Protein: CASSLWAGGGNTIYF.

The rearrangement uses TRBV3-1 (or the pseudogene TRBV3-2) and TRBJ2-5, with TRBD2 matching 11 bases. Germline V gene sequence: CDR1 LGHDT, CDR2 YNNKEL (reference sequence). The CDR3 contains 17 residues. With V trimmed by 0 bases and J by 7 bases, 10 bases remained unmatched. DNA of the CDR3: TGTGCCAGCAGCCAAGATCGAAGTAGCGGGGGGGCCGGGACCCAGTACTTC. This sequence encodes CASSQDRSSGGAGTQYF.

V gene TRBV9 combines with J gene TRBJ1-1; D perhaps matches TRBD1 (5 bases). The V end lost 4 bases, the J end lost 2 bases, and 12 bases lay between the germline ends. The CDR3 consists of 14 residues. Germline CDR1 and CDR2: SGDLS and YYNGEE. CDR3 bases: TGTGCCAGCAGCAGGGCGGGGGGTAACACTGAAGCTTTCTTT. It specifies CASSRAGGNTEAFF.

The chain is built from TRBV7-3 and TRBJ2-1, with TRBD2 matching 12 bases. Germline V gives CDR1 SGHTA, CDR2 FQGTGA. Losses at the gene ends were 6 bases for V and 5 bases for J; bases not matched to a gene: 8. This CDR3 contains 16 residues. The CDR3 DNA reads TGTGCCAGCAGTCCATCTAGCGGGAGGGGAGACAATGAGCAGTTCTTC. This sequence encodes CASSPSSGRGDNEQFF.